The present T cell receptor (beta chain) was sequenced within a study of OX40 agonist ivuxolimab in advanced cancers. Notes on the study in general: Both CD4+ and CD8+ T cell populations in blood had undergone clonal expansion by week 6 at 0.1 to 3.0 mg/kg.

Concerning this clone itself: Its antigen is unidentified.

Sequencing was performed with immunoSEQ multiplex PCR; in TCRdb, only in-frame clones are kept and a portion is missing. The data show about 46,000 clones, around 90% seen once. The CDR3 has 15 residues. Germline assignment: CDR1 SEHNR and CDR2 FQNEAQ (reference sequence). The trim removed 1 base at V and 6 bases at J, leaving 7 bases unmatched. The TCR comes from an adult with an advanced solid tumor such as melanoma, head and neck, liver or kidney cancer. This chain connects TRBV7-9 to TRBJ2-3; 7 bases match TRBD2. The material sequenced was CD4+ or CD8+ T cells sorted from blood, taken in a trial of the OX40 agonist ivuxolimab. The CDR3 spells CASSLDPSGKDTQYF. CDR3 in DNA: TGTGCCAGCAGCTTAGATCCCAGCGGGAAGGATACGCAGTATTTT.